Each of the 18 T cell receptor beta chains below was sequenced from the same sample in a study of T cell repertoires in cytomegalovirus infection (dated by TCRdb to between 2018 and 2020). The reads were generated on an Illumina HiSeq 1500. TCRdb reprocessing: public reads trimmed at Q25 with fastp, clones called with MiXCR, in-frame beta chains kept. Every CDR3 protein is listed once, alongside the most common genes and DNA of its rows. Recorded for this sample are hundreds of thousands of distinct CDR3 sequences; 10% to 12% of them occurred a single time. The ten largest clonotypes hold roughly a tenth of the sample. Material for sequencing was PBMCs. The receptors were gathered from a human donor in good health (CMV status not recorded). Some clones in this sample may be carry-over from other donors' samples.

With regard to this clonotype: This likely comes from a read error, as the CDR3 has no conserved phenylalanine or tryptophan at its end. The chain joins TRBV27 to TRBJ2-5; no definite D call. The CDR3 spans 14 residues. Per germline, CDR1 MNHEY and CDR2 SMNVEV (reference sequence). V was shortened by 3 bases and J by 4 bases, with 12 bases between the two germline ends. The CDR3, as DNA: TGTGCCAGCAGTTTGGAACGGTCCGGAGAGACCCAGTACTCC. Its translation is CASSLERSGETQYS.

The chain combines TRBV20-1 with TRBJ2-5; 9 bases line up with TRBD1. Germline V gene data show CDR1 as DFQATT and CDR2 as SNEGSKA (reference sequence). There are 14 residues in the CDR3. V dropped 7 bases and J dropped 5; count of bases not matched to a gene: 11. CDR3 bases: TGCAGTGGAAGGAGAGGACAGGGGTTGGAGACCCAGTACTTC. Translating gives CSGRRGQGLETQYF.

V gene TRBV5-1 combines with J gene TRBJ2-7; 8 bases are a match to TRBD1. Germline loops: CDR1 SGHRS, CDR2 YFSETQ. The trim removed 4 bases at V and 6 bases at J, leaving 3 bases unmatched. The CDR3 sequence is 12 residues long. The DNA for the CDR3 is TGCGCCAGCAGCACAGACAGGGGCGAGCAGTACTTC. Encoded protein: CASSTDRGEQYF.

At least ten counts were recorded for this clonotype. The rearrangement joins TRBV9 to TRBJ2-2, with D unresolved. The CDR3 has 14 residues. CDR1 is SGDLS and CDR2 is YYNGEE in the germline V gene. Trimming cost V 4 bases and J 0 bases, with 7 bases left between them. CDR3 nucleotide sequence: TGTGCCAGCAGCCCCCCTTCGAACACCGGGGAGCTGTTTTTT. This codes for CASSPPSNTGELFF.

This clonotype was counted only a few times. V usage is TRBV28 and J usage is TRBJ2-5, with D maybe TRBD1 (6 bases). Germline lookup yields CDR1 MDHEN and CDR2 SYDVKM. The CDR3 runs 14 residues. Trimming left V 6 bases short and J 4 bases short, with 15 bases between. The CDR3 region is CASRTQGVGETQYF. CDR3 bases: TGTGCCAGCAGGACACAGGGTGTGGGAGAGACCCAGTACTTC.

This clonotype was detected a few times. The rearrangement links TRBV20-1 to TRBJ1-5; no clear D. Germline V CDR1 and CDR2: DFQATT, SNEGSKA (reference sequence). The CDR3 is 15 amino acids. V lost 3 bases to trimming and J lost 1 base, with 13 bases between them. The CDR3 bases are TGCAGTGCTAGGTGGGTGCTTGGGAGCAATCAGCCCCAGCATTTT. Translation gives CSARWVLGSNQPQHF.

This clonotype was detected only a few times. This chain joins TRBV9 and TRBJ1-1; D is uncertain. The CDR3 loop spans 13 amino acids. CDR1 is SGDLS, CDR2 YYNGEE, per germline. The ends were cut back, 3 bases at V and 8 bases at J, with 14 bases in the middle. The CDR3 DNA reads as TGTGCCAGCAGCGGGGGTCCCGGCGGGGAAGCTTTCTTT. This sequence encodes CASSGGPGGEAFF.

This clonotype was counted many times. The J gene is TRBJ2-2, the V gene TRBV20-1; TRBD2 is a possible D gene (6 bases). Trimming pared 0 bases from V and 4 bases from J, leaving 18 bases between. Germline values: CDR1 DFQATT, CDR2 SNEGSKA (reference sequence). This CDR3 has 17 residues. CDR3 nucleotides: TGCAGTGCTAGAGATATCATGCTAGCGAGTGGCACCGGGGAGCTGTTTTTT. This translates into CSARDIMLASGTGELFF.

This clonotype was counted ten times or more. The CDR3 DNA sequence: TGTGCCAGCAGTCTTAAACAGGGGCAGGTTGAGCAGTTCTTC. This encodes CASSLKQGQVEQFF. The rearrangement uses TRBV11-2 and TRBJ2-1, with 7 positions matching TRBD1. Trimming at V came to 6 bases and at J to 9 bases, leaving 11 bases not matched to a gene. This CDR3 has 14 residues. From germline, CDR1 is SGHAT and CDR2 FQNNGV.

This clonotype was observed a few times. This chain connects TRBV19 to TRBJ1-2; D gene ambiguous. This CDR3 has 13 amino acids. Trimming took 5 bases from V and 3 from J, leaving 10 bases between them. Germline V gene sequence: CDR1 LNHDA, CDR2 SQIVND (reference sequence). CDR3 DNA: TGTGCCAGTAGTCCTTCGACGGACTATGGCTACACCTTC. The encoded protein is CASSPSTDYGYTF.

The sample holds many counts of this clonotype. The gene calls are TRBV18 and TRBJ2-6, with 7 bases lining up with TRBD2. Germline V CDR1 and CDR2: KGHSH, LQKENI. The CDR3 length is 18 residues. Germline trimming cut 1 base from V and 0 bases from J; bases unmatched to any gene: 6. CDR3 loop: CASSPREGPLSGANVLTF. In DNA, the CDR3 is TGTGCCAGCTCACCACGGGAGGGACCCCTCTCTGGGGCCAACGTCCTGACTTTC.

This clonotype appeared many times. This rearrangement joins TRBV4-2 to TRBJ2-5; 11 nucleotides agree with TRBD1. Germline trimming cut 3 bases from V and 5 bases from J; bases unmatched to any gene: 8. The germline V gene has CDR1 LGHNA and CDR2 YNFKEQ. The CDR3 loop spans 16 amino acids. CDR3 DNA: TGTGCCAGCAGCCAGGACAGGGGGCGATTCATGGAGACCCAGTACTTC. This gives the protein CASSQDRGRFMETQYF.

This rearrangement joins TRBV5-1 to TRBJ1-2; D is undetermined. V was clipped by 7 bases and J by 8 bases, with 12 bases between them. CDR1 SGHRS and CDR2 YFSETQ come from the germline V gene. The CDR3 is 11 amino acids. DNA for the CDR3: TGCGCCAGCGGGGAAGGAGGGGGCTACACCTTC. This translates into CASGEGGGYTF.

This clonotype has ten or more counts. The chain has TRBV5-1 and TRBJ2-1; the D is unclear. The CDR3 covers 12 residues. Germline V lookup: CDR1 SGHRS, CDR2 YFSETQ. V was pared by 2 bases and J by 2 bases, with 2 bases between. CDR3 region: CASSFTYNEQFF. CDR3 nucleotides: TGCGCCAGCAGCTTTACCTACAATGAGCAGTTCTTC.

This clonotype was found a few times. The CDR3 bases are TGTGCCAGCAGCTTGACTACAGGGTGGGATCAGCCCCAGCATTTT. Translated, it gives CASSLTTGWDQPQHF. The rearrangement joins TRBV5-5 to TRBJ1-5, with D perhaps matching TRBD1 (6 bases). The CDR3 runs 15 residues. The germline V and J ends were trimmed by 1 base and 5 bases, with 13 bases remaining between them. Germline V gives CDR1 SGHKS, CDR2 YYEKEE (reference sequence).

CDR3 amino acids: CASRDPNTDTQYF. In nucleotides, the CDR3 is TGTGCCAGCCGGGACCCAAACACAGATACGCAGTATTTT. The chain carries TRBV28 and TRBJ2-3; D may correspond to TRBD1 or TRBD2 (5 bases each). CDR1 and CDR2 from the germline V gene are MDHEN and SYDVKM. The CDR3 totals 13 residues. Trimming removed 8 bases from V and 2 bases from J, with 11 bases in between.

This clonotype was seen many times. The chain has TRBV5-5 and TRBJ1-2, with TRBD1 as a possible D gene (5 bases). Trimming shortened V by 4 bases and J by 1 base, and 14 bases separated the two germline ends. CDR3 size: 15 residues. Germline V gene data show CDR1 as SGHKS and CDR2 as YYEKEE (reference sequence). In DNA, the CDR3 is TGTGCCAGCAGCCCCGGCGGACATTTTAACTATGGCTACACCTTC. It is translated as CASSPGGHFNYGYTF.

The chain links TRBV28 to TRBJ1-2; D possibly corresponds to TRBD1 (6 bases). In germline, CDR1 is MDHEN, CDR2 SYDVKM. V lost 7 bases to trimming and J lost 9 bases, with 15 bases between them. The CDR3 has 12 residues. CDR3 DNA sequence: TGTGCCAGCAAGGGGGGGGGAAGAAGCTACACCTTC. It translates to CASKGGGRSYTF.